Shown below are 15 T cell receptor beta chains from a single sample sequenced in a study of blood T cell repertoires in COVID-19. Data came from immunoSEQ multiplex PCR; TCRdb stores just in-frame clones and leaves some out. Of approximately 200,000 clones in the sample, under 85% were seen once. Input material: peripheral blood. These receptors all come from a man in his 60s with active or convalescent COVID-19.

This clone was seen once. The chain couples TRBV30 to TRBJ1-1; D not resolved. This CDR3 is built from 12 residues. Germline V gene lookup returns CDR1 GTSNPN and CDR2 SVGIG (reference sequence). V lost 1 base and J lost 10, with 13 bases in between. The CDR3 region is CAWSALWQRAFF. DNA for the CDR3: TGTGCCTGGAGTGCACTATGGCAGCGAGCTTTCTTT.

Concerning this clone itself: Other DNA sequences within the sample encode an identical CDR3. The J gene is TRBJ2-1, the V gene TRBV18, with D unresolved. Germline V CDR1 and CDR2: KGHSH, LQKENI. This CDR3 spans 12 amino acids. Trimming pared 3 bases from V and 5 bases from J, leaving 5 bases between. CDR3 region: CASSPGDNEQFF. CDR3 bases: TGTGCCAGCTCACCTGGAGACAATGAGCAGTTCTTC.

The rearrangement links TRBV3-1 (or the pseudogene TRBV3-2) to TRBJ2-7; tentative D call: TRBD1 (7 bases). There are 15 residues in the CDR3. Per the germline V gene, CDR1 is LGHDT and CDR2 is YNNKEL (reference sequence). Deletions cut 4 bases from V and 5 bases from J, with 18 bases between. This CDR3 is CASSPLAEGADEQYF. The CDR3 nucleotides are TGTGCCAGCAGCCCCTTAGCGGAGGGGGCCGACGAGCAGTACTTC.

The chain carries TRBV6-6 and TRBJ2-3; the D gene is possibly TRBD1 (6 bases). CDR3 size: 17 residues. The V and J ends lost 5 bases and 4 bases respectively, with 22 bases between them. Germline V gives CDR1 MNHNY, CDR2 SVGAGI (reference sequence). Here the CDR3 DNA reads TGTGCCAGCAGTCGTCCGACAGGATCGGGTTTGCCAGATACGCAGTATTTT. Its protein is CASSRPTGSGLPDTQYF.

The rearrangement uses TRBV7-9 and TRBJ2-7; 10 nucleotides agree with TRBD2. The CDR3 has 14 amino acids. Unmatched junction bases numbered 14, after V lost 5 bases and J lost 13 bases. Germline V gene lookup returns CDR1 SEHNR and CDR2 FQNEAQ (reference sequence). DNA of the CDR3: TGTGCCAGCAGCCTCTTGGGGACTAGCGAATGGATCTACTTC. It encodes CASSLLGTSEWIYF.

This chain joins TRBV4-2 and TRBJ2-5; TRBD1 agrees at 7 bases. The CDR3 covers 16 residues. Germline loops: CDR1 LGHNA, CDR2 YNFKEQ. V lost 2 bases to trimming and J lost 2 bases; unmatched junction nucleotides: 8. CDR3 in DNA: TGTGCCAGCAGCCAACTCGACAGGGAATTACAAGAGACCCAGTACTTC. It specifies CASSQLDRELQETQYF.

The chain employs TRBV29-1 and TRBJ2-5, with TRBD2 matching 10 bases. Trimming took 4 bases from V and 5 from J; bases not matched to a gene: 1. CDR3 size: 12 residues. Germline V CDR1 and CDR2: SQVTM, ANQGSEA. The CDR3 sequence: CSVATSGETQYF. CDR3 coding DNA: TGCAGCGTTGCGACTAGCGGGGAGACCCAGTACTTC.

This chain uses TRBV5-4 with TRBJ2-1; D is unclear. The V gene's germline CDR1 is SGHNT and CDR2 YYREEE (reference sequence). The CDR3 totals 12 residues. The germline V and J ends were trimmed by 1 base and 9 bases, with 8 bases remaining between them. CDR3 DNA sequence: TGTGCCAGCAGCTTGATAAAGCGTGAGCAGTTCTTC. Amino acids: CASSLIKREQFF.

The genes are TRBV5-1 and TRBJ2-5; the match to TRBD2 covers 7 bases. The germline CDR1 and CDR2 sequences are SGHRS and YFSETQ. Trimming took 1 base from V and 5 from J; bases not matched to a gene: 5. CDR3 length equals 14 residues. The CDR3 bases are TGCGCCAGCAGCTTGCGGGCGGGAGTTGAGACCCAGTACTTC. This encodes CASSLRAGVETQYF.

V and J are TRBV27 and TRBJ2-7; D is perhaps TRBD2 (6 bases). V was trimmed by 4 bases and J by 0 bases, leaving 16 bases between them. Looked up from germline, CDR1 is MNHEY and CDR2 is SMNVEV (reference sequence). CDR3 length: 16 amino acids. CDR3 DNA: TGTGCCAGCAGTTCCGACCGGGACTGGTCCTCCTACGAGCAGTACTTC. Amino acids: CASSSDRDWSSYEQYF.

The CDR3 sequence is CASMPTGDTDTQYF. The DNA of the CDR3 is TGTGCCAGCATGCCGACAGGGGACACAGATACGCAGTATTTT. V is TRBV6-5 and J is TRBJ2-3, with TRBD1 identical over 8 bases. J was trimmed by 2 bases and V by 7 bases; bases with no gene match: 5. Germline values: CDR1 MNHEY, CDR2 SVGAGI. This CDR3 spans 14 amino acids.

The V and J genes are TRBV7-3 and TRBJ2-1, with 8 bases identical to TRBD2. The CDR3 totals 17 residues. The junction had 10 bases not matched to a gene; V was cut back by 1 base and J by 5 bases. CDR1 is SGHTA, CDR2 FQGTGA, per germline. The CDR3 nucleotides read TGTGCCAGCAGCTTAATGGGGCTTTCGGGAGGGAACAATGAGCAGTTCTTC. Translated: CASSLMGLSGGNNEQFF. Full variable domain (rest looked up from reference TRBV7-3 and TRBJ2-1): GAGVSQTPSNKVTEKGKYVELRCDPISGHTALYWYRQSLGQGPEFLIYFQGTGAADDSGLPNDRFFAVRPEGSVSTLKIQRTERGDSAVYLCASSLMGLSGGNNEQFFGPGTRLTVL.

J is TRBJ2-3 and V is TRBV19; 8 bases are a match to TRBD2. Germline-derived CDR1 and CDR2 are LNHDA and SQIVND (reference sequence). The J segment lost 4 bases and the V segment lost 5 bases, leaving 5 bases of the junction unmatched. CDR3 size: 14 residues. The CDR3: CASSGRGRSDTQYF. DNA of the CDR3: TGTGCCAGTAGTGGCCGCGGGAGGTCAGATACGCAGTATTTT.

The chain employs TRBV4-3 and TRBJ1-4; tentatively, D is TRBD1 (5 bases). Trimming left V 0 bases short and J 6 bases short, with 11 bases between. The V gene's germline CDR1 is LGHNA and CDR2 YSLEER. The CDR3 is made up of 15 amino acids. As DNA, the CDR3 is TGCGCCAGCAGCCAAGAGGAGGGACGGTATGAAAAACTGTTTTTT. This gives the protein CASSQEEGRYEKLFF.

The chain combines TRBV19 with TRBJ1-1; 7 bases align to TRBD1. Germline V gives CDR1 LNHDA, CDR2 SQIVND (reference sequence). J was trimmed by 0 bases and V by 7 bases; bases with no gene match: 8. The CDR3 spans 15 residues. This chain's CDR3 is CASTILGQLNTEAFF. CDR3 in DNA: TGTGCCAGTACCATCTTGGGACAGCTGAACACTGAAGCTTTCTTT.